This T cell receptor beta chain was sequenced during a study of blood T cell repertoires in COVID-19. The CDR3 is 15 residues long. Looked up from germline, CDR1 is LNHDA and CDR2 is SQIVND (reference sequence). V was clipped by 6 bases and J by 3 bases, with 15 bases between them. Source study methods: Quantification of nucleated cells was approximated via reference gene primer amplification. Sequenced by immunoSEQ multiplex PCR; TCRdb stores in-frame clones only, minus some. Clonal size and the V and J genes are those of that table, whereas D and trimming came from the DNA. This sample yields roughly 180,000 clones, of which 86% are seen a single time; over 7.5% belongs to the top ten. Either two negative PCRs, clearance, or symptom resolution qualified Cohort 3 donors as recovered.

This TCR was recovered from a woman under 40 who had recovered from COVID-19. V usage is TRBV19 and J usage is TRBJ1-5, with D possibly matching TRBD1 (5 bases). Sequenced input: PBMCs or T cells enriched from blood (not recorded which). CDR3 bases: TGTGCCAGTAGACGGAGCAGGGACTCCAATCAGCCCCAGCATTTT. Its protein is CASRRSRDSNQPQHF.